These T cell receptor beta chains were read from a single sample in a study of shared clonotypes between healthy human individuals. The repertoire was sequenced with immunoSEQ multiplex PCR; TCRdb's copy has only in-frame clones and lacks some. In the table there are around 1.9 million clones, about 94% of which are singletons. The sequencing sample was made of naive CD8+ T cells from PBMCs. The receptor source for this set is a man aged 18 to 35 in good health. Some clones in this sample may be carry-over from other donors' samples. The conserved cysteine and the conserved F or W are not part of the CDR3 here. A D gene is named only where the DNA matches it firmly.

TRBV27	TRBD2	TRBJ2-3	ASSFRAGGRTDTQY
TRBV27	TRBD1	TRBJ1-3	ASSSTGTGGWDTIY
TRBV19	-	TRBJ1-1	ASREGGVTEAF
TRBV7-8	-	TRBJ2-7	ASSLVGRAYEQY
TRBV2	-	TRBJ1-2	ASSDAGYYGYT
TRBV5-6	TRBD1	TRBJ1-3	ASSTDREERTNTIY
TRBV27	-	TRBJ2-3	ASSLGAGLGDTQY
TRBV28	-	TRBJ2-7	ASSLLAGKNYEQY
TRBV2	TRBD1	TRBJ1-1	ASSQIPGQGAPNTEAF
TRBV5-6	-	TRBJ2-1	ASSLSSNEQF
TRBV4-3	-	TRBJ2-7	ASSQDRGRYEQY
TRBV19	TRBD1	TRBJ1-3	ASKGASGNTIY
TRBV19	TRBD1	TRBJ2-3	ATPPGQGASDTQY
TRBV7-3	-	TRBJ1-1	ASSLNSLDNTEAF
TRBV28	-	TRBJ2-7	ASSPGTGNSYEQY
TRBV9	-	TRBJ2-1	ASSFYPAGSDNEQF
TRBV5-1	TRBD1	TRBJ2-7	ASSLGSRTGAREQY
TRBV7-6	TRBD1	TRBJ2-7	ASSSDRGPPYEQY
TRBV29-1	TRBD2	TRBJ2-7	SGGWGLAGGYEQY
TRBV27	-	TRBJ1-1	ASSPSGRQNTEAF
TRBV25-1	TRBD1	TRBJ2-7	ASRDRVSHEQY
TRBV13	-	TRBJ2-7	ASSRPINYEQY
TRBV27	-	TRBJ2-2	ASLTMGKPGELF